These T cell receptor beta chains were read from a single sample in a study of blood T cell repertoires in COVID-19. Sequencing used immunoSEQ multiplex PCR; TCRdb keeps in-frame clones, though not all of them. The sample records approximately 160,000 clones, roughly nine tenths being singletons. Sequenced material: PBMCs or T cells enriched from blood (not recorded which). These receptors were taken from a woman aged 45-60 years who had recovered from COVID-19. Each CDR3 is given with its conserved first and last residue.

TRBJ2-1,TRBV3-1/TRBV3-2,CASSQRTRTGAAYNEQFF
TRBJ2-3,TRBV11-3,CASSRDGTDTQYF
TRBJ1-2,TRBV19,CASSIGGQGARFSYGYTF
TRBJ2-3,TRBV7-9,CASSLESDRADTQYF
TRBJ2-1,TRBV18,CASSPWTALSYNEQFF
TRBJ2-7,TRBV7-2,CASSLDTSDTYEQYF
TRBJ2-5,TRBV2,CASSEGVYRGLQETQYF
TRBJ1-6,TRBV7-9,CASSLLEVGGSPLHF
TRBJ2-1,TRBV27,CASSLSAPGGETRDEQFF
TRBJ2-2,TRBV28,CASSLLGRRQGRHTGELFF
TRBJ2-7,TRBV3-1/TRBV3-2,CASSPWTSGSTYEQYF
TRBJ1-2,TRBV11-2,CASSGQDRGLIYGYTF
TRBJ1-6,TRBV28,CASSVGQRYNSPLHF
TRBJ2-7,TRBV6-5,CASSEGGYEQYF
TRBJ1-1,TRBV18,CASSPPGQGPAFF
TRBJ1-1,TRBV5-5,CASSLAGSRNTEAFF
TRBJ2-3,TRBV10-3,CAISVFEEDTQYF
TRBJ2-1,TRBV27,CASSPFSGTFNEQFF
TRBJ2-1,TRBV11-3,CASSLGLAGEYEQFF
TRBJ2-5,TRBV27,CASSAGQGEETQYF
TRBJ1-6,TRBV25-1,CASTNSQTGPLHF
TRBJ2-4,TRBV2,CASSATGYENIQYF
TRBJ1-3,TRBV30,CAWSGALSGNTIYF
TRBJ1-6,TRBV3-1/TRBV3-2,CASSPSVNNSPLHF
TRBJ2-5,TRBV5-1,CASSLAPAGETQYF
TRBJ2-2,TRBV5-3,CARSHDQGITGELFF
TRBJ1-6,TRBV18,CASSGGIFRTYNSPLHF
TRBJ2-1,TRBV5-1,CASSLVGGGSYNEQFF